One and the same sample provided the 12 T cell receptor beta chains below, sequenced in a study of T cell clonotyping in hematopoietic cell transplantation. Using immunoSEQ multiplex PCR, the repertoire was profiled, and TCRdb retains in-frame clones only, with some absent. In the table there are 9,500 to 15,000 clones, roughly 87% of which are singletons. Specimen: peripheral blood mononuclear cells. The origin of the receptors is a human donor who either received an allogeneic hematopoietic cell transplant for a myeloid malignancy or was a related donor (not recorded which). Some clones in this sample may be carry-over from other donors' samples.

V gene TRBV9 combines with J gene TRBJ2-2; D remains unclear. Germline V gives CDR1 SGDLS, CDR2 YYNGEE. There are 15 residues in the CDR3. V was pared by 0 bases and J by 1 base, with 7 bases between. The CDR3 reads CASSVDQLNTGELFF. The CDR3 nucleotides are TGTGCCAGCAGCGTAGATCAGTTGAACACCGGGGAGCTGTTTTTT.

This rearrangement joins TRBV18 to TRBJ1-2; D may be TRBD1 (5 bases). Germline lookup yields CDR1 KGHSH and CDR2 LQKENI. Trimming removed 5 bases from V and 8 bases from J, with 18 bases in between. CDR3 size: 14 residues. The CDR3 sequence is CASSAQVQDYGYTF. The CDR3 nucleotides read TGTGCCAGCTCAGCACAAGTACAGGATTACGGCTACACCTTC.

V gene TRBV7-6 combines with J gene TRBJ1-6; 8 nucleotides agree with TRBD1. V trimming: 5 bases; J trimming: 10 bases; junction bases outside the gene matches: 7. CDR3 length equals 14 residues. The germline gives CDR1 SGHVS, CDR2 FNYEAQ. In DNA, the CDR3 is TGTGCCAGCAGCCCCCAGGGGGCACGGTCACCCCTCCACTTT. This encodes CASSPQGARSPLHF.

V is TRBV5-4 and J is TRBJ2-4, with D hard to call. The CDR3 totals 14 residues. Looked up from germline, CDR1 is SGHNT and CDR2 is YYREEE (reference sequence). Trimming left V 5 bases short and J 5 bases short, with 14 bases between. CDR3 nucleotides: TGTGCCAGCAGACCCGTCGGTACGCAAAACATTCAGTACTTC. Its protein is CASRPVGTQNIQYF.

DNA for the CDR3: TGTGCCATCAGTGAGGCAGGGTGGGGCTCAACTAATGAAAAACTGTTTTTT. It translates to CAISEAGWGSTNEKLFF. The V gene is TRBV10-3, the J gene TRBJ1-4; possibly TRBD1 for D (5 bases). Germline loops: CDR1 ENHRY, CDR2 SYGVKD. CDR3 length: 17 amino acids. The V and J ends lost 2 bases and 0 bases respectively, with 13 bases between them.

The J gene is TRBJ2-7, the V gene TRBV5-1; no definite D call. In germline, CDR1 is SGHRS, CDR2 YFSETQ. The CDR3 spans 14 residues. The V and J ends lost 4 bases and 0 bases respectively, with 11 bases between them. The CDR3 is CASSPWADSYEQYF. CDR3 sequence (DNA): TGCGCCAGCAGCCCCTGGGCAGACTCCTACGAGCAGTACTTC.

The chain joins TRBV6-5 to TRBJ1-2; D remains unclear. Germline lookup yields CDR1 MNHEY and CDR2 SVGAGI. This CDR3 has 12 amino acids. With 6 bases removed from V and 2 bases from J, the gap between germline ends came to 7 bases. Here the CDR3 DNA reads TGTGCCAGCAGACTTGGGAACTATGGCTACACCTTC. Its translation is CASRLGNYGYTF.

The genes are TRBV4-1 and TRBJ1-4; D unclear. With 6 bases removed from V and 3 bases from J, the gap between germline ends came to 14 bases. The CDR3 consists of 15 residues. Germline CDR1 MGHRA, CDR2 YSYEKL. CDR3 bases: TGCGCCAGCAGTAGTTCCGTGCACGCTAATGAAAAACTGTTTTTT. Translating gives CASSSSVHANEKLFF.

The rearrangement uses TRBV18 and TRBJ1-6, with a possible D match to TRBD1 (5 bases). CDR1 is KGHSH and CDR2 is LQKENI in the germline V gene. V shed 3 bases and J shed 10 bases, with 19 bases lying between them. CDR3 length: 16 amino acids. The CDR3 nucleotides are TGTGCCAGCTCACCTTCGACAGTGACTATAAAATCACCCCTCCACTTT. Amino acid sequence: CASSPSTVTIKSPLHF.

The rearrangement uses TRBV6-1 and TRBJ1-1, with 7 bases fitting TRBD1. The V and J ends lost 6 bases and 6 bases, in that order; junction bases with no gene match: 10. Germline-derived CDR1 and CDR2 are MNHNS and SASEGT. The CDR3 is 14 residues long. CDR3 amino acids: CASRVTGNVAEAFF. For the CDR3, the DNA is TGTGCCAGCAGGGTGACAGGGAATGTTGCTGAAGCTTTCTTT.

This clone was seen just once. The rearrangement joins TRBV12-5 to TRBJ1-5, with D uncertain. The CDR3 spans 12 residues. Germline V gene data show CDR1 as LGHNT and CDR2 as FRNRAP. The V gene lost 7 bases and the J gene lost 0 bases, with 4 bases spanning the gap. This CDR3 is CASANSNQPQHF. The CDR3 bases are TGTGCTAGTGCGAATAGCAATCAGCCCCAGCATTTT.

This chain uses TRBV4-3 with TRBJ1-1; D gene ambiguous. The V gene's germline CDR1 is LGHNA and CDR2 YSLEER. Trimming pared 2 bases from V and 2 bases from J, leaving 12 bases between. The CDR3 sequence is 15 residues long. In DNA form, the CDR3 reads TGCGCCAGCAGCCAATCGGGAATCGCCAACACTGAAGCTTTCTTT. Translated, it gives CASSQSGIANTEAFF.